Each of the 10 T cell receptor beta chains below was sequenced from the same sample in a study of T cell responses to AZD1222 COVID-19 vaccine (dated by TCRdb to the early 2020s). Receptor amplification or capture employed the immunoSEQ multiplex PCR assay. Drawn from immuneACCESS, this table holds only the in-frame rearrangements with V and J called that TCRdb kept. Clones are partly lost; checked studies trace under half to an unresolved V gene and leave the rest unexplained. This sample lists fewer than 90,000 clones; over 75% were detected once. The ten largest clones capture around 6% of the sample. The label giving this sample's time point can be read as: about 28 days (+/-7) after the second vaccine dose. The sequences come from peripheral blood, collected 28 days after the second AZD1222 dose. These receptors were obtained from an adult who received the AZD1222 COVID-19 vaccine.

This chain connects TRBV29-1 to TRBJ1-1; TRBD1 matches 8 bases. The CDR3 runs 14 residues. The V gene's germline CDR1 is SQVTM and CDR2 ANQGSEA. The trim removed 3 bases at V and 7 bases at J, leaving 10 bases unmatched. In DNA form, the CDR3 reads TGCAGCGTTGACGGACAGGGCAACGGAGGTGAAGCTTTCTTT. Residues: CSVDGQGNGGEAFF.

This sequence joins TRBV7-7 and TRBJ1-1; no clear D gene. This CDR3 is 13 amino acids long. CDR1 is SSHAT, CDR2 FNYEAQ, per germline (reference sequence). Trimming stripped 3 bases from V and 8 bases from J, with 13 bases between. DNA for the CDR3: TGTGCCAGCAGCTTGATCGCCGGGTCCGAAGCTTTCTTT. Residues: CASSLIAGSEAFF.

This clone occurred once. CDR3 DNA: TGTGCCAGCAGTTACTACGGGACAGGGAACTACGAGCAGTACTTC. Translated: CASSYYGTGNYEQYF. The gene calls are TRBV6-5 and TRBJ2-7; 9 nucleotides match TRBD1. J gave up 3 bases and V 1 base, and 4 bases lay outside the gene matches. The CDR3 has 15 amino acids. CDR1 is MNHEY and CDR2 is SVGAGI in the germline V gene.

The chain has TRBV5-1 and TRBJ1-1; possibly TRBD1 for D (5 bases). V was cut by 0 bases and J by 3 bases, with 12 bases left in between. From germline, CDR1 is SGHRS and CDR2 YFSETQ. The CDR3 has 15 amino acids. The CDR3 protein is CASSLGDLSYTEAFF. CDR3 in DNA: TGCGCCAGCAGCTTGGGGGACTTATCCTACACTGAAGCTTTCTTT.

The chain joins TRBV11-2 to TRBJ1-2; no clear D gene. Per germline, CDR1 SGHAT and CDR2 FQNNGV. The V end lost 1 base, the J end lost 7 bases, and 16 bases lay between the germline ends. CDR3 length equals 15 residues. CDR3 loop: CASSLVQTGNLGYTF. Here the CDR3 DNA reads TGTGCCAGCAGCTTAGTACAGACGGGCAACCTTGGCTACACCTTC.

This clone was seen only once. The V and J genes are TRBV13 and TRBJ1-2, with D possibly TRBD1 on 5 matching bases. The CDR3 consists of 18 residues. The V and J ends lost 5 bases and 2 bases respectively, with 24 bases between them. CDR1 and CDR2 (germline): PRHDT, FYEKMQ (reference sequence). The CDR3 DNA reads TGTGCCAGCAGCCCACAAGGGGATAGTTCCCGAGGGAACTATGGCTACACCTTC. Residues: CASSPQGDSSRGNYGYTF.

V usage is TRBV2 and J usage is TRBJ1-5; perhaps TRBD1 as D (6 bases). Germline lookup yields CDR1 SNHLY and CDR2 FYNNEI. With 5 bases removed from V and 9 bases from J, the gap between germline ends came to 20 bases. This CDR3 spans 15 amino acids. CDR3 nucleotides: TGTGCCAGCAGTTCGGAGACAGGCCCCCTGATGCCCCAGCATTTT. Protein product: CASSSETGPLMPQHF.

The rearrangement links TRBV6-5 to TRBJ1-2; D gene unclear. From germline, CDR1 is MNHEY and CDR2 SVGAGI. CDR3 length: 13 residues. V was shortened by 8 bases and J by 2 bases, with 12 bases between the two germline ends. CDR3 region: CASALAGNYGYTF. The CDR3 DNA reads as TGTGCCAGCGCCCTGGCCGGGAACTATGGCTACACCTTC.

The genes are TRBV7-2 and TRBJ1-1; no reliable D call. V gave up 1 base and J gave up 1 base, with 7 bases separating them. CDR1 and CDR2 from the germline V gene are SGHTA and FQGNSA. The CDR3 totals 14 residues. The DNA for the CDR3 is TGTGCCAGCAGCTTAGTGTCTGGGAACACTGAAGCTTTCTTT. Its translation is CASSLVSGNTEAFF.

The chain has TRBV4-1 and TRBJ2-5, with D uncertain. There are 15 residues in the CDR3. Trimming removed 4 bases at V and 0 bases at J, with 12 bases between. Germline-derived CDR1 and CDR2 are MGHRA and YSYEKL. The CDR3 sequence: CASSRRPVYQETQYF. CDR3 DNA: TGCGCCAGCAGCCGTAGACCCGTGTACCAAGAGACCCAGTACTTC.